The 2 T cell receptor beta chains given below trace back to one sample, sequenced in a study of response to subunit inactivated influenza vaccine. MiXCR was run by TCRdb on the RT-PCR reads, yielding one entry per CDR3 protein. The data show about 530,000 distinct CDR3 sequences, with 10% to 15% seen just once and less than 15% held by the top ten. The sample was PBMCs from blood, taken roughly 48 days after vaccination. The source is a man aged 45-65 years who received an inactivated influenza vaccine.

The genes are TRBV20-1 and TRBJ2-4; D is tentatively TRBD1 or TRBD2 (5 bases each). This CDR3 region has 15 residues. Trimming left V 1 base short and J 0 bases short, with 10 bases between. Germline CDR1 reads DFQATT; CDR2 reads SNEGSKA (reference sequence). CDR3 protein: CSARGRGVAKNIQYF. The CDR3 DNA follows: TGCAGTGCTAGAGGTCGAGGGGTAGCCAAAAACATTCAGTACTTC.

This CDR3 reads CAIRDREGYGYTF. The CDR3 nucleotides are TGTGCCATCAGGGACAGGGAAGGTTATGGCTACACCTTC. The chain combines TRBV10-3 with TRBJ1-2, with TRBD1 matching 8 bases. Per the germline V gene, CDR1 is ENHRY and CDR2 is SYGVKD. This CDR3 is 13 amino acids long. The J segment lost 5 bases and the V segment lost 6 bases, leaving 5 bases of the junction unmatched.